This TCR beta chain comes out of a study of T cell clonality in common variable immunodeficiency. Study results and limitations: CVID subjects shared fewer TCRbeta clones than healthy controls did.

Some clones are missing from TCRdb's copy, which holds only in-frame ones; the method was immunoSEQ multiplex PCR. This sample has tens of thousands of clones, each found more than once. This clone has ten or more counts. Its antigen is not identified. The read gets to within 3 residues of the CDR3 end, and the germline J gene fills in the rest. Germline loops: CDR1 SGHNT, CDR2 YYREEE (reference sequence). V lost 3 bases and J 2 bases, leaving 13 bases between the germline ends. The CDR3 length is 15 residues. The source is a person aged 18 to 75 in good health. The chain carries TRBV5-4 and TRBJ2-3; no firm D call. Material: peripheral blood mononuclear cells. CDR3 DNA (partial): TGTGCCAGCAGCTCCCATTTACAGCACACAGATACG. This gives the protein CASSSHLQHTDT. The whole CDR3 sequence reads CASSSHLQHTDTQYF.